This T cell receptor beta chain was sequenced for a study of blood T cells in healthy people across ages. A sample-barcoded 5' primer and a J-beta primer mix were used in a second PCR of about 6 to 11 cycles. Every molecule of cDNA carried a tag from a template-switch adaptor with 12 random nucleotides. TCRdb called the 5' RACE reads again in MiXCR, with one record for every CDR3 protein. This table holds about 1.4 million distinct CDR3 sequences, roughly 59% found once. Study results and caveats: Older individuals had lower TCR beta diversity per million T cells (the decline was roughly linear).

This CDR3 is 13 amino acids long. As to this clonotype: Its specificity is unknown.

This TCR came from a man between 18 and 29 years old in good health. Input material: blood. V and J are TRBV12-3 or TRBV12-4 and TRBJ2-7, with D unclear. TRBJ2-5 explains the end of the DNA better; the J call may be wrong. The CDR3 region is CASTDGNRVTQYF. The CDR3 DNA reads TGTGCCAGCACCGACGGTAATCGTGTGACCCAGTACTTC.